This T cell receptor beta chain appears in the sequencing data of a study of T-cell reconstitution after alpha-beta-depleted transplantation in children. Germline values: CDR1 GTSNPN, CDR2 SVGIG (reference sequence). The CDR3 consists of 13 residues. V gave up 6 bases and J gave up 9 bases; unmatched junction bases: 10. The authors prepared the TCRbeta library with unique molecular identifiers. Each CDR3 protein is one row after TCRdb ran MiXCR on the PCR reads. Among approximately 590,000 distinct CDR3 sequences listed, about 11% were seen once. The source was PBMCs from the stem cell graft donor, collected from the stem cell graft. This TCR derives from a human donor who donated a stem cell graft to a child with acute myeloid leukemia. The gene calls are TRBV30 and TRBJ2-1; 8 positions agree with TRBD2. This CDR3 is CACRRAGAPEQFF. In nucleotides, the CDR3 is TGTGCCTGTAGGCGAGCGGGAGCTCCTGAGCAGTTCTTC.